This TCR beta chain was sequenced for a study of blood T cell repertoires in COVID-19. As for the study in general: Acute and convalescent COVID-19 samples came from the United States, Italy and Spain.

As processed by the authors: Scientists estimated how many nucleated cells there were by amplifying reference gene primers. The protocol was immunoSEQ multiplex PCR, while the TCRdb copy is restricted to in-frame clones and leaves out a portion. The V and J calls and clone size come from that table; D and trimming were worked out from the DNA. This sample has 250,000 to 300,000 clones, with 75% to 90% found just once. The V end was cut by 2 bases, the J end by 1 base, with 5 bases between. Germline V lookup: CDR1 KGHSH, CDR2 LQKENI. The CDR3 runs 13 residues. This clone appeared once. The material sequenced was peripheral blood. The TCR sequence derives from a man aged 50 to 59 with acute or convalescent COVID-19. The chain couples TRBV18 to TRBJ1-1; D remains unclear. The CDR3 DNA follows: TGTGCCAGCTCACCAAGAGGGAACACTGAAGCTTTCTTT. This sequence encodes CASSPRGNTEAFF. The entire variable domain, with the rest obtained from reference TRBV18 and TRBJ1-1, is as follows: NAGVMQNPRHLVRRRGQEARLRCSPMKGHSHVYWYRQLPEEGLKFMVYLQKENIIDESGMPKERFSAEFPKEGPSILRIQQVVRGDSAAYFCASSPRGNTEAFFGQGTRLTVV.